These 15 T cell receptor beta chains came from one sample sequenced in a study of shared clonotypes between healthy human individuals. Libraries were prepared by immunoSEQ multiplex PCR; TCRdb keeps only in-frame clonotypes and omits some of them. This repertoire shows about 2 million clones, over 85% found once; its top ten account for 0.9% to 1.3%. The naive CD8 subset, CD45RO-negative cells positively selected for CCR7, excluded terminally differentiated effector memory CD45RA+ cells. The sample comprised naive CD8+ T cells sorted from blood. These TCRs come from a man between 18 and 29 years old in good health.

CDR3 sequence (DNA): TGCGCCAGCAGCCAATTAGGGGACCGACAAGCTTTCTTT. This translates into CASSQLGDRQAFF. The chain is built from TRBV4-3 and TRBJ1-1, with D maybe TRBD1 (5 bases). Germline CDR1 reads LGHNA; CDR2 reads YSLEER. V was trimmed by 2 bases and J by 9 bases, leaving 13 bases between them. This CDR3 contains 13 residues.

CDR3 DNA sequence: TGTGCCAGCAACCCGACAGGCGCCTACAATGAGCAGTTCTTC. It is translated as CASNPTGAYNEQFF. This chain joins TRBV5-6 and TRBJ2-1; the D gene is possibly TRBD1 (6 bases). The CDR3 runs 14 residues. V was clipped by 6 bases and J by 2 bases, with 12 bases between them. Germline CDR1 SGHDT, CDR2 YYEEEE.

V usage is TRBV5-6 and J usage is TRBJ1-1; 7 bases line up with TRBD1. Per the germline V gene, CDR1 is SGHDT and CDR2 is YYEEEE. The CDR3 consists of 14 residues. With V trimmed by 4 bases and J by 3 bases, 6 bases remained unmatched. Here the CDR3 reads CASSPDREDTEAFF. CDR3 DNA: TGTGCCAGCAGCCCCGACAGGGAGGACACTGAAGCTTTCTTT.

This clone was seen a handful of times. This sample also contains other DNA sequences that code for the same CDR3. This rearrangement joins TRBV7-9 to TRBJ2-7, with no clear D. V gave up 1 base and J gave up 2 bases, with 6 bases separating them. Germline V CDR1 and CDR2: SEHNR, FQNEAQ (reference sequence). CDR3 length equals 13 residues. DNA of the CDR3: TGTGCCAGCAGCTTAGGCAGTCCCTACGAGCAGTACTTC. It yields the protein CASSLGSPYEQYF.

The table lists this clone with a count of one. The chain recombines TRBV29-1 with TRBJ2-7; unclear D gene. In germline, CDR1 is SQVTM, CDR2 ANQGSEA. The CDR3 extends over 13 amino acids. CDR3 loop: CSALGGSNYEQYF. The CDR3 DNA is TGCAGTGCCCTCGGCGGATCTAACTACGAGCAGTACTTC.

The chain links TRBV7-9 to TRBJ2-5; 9 positions match TRBD2. This CDR3 is 16 amino acids long. V gave up 2 bases and J gave up 0 bases; unmatched junction bases: 4. Looked up from germline, CDR1 is SEHNR and CDR2 is FQNEAQ (reference sequence). Written as DNA, the CDR3 is TGTGCCAGCAGCTTATTAGCGGGGGAATACCAAGAGACCCAGTACTTC. Translating it yields CASSLLAGEYQETQYF.

The chain combines TRBV6-6 with TRBJ1-2; 9 positions match TRBD1. In germline, CDR1 is MNHNY, CDR2 SVGAGI (reference sequence). The CDR3 totals 16 residues. V lost 6 bases and J lost 4; bases outside the gene matches: 12. CDR3 protein: CASSYDAQGAGYGYTF. CDR3 nucleotides: TGTGCCAGCAGCTACGATGCACAGGGGGCCGGCTATGGCTACACCTTC.

The chain combines TRBV13 with TRBJ1-1, with 9 nucleotides matching TRBD1. CDR3 length: 16 residues. With 0 bases clipped from V and 4 bases from J, the junction kept 6 bases outside the gene matches. Germline V CDR1 and CDR2: PRHDT, FYEKMQ (reference sequence). CDR3 protein: CASSLGLGQGGTEAFF. Written as DNA, the CDR3 is TGTGCCAGCAGCTTAGGACTGGGACAGGGAGGCACTGAAGCTTTCTTT.

CDR3 sequence: CASSPPGGYGYTF. DNA for the CDR3: TGTGCCAGCAGCCCCCCGGGGGGCTATGGCTACACCTTC. The chain recombines TRBV6-5 with TRBJ1-2, with TRBD1 as a possible D gene (5 bases). Trimming shortened V by 6 bases and J by 4 bases, and 12 bases separated the two germline ends. CDR3 length: 13 residues. The germline gives CDR1 MNHEY, CDR2 SVGAGI.

The chain links TRBV29-1 to TRBJ2-3; 8 nucleotides align to TRBD1. The CDR3 is 16 residues long. V gave up 0 bases and J gave up 2 bases; unmatched junction bases: 7. Germline values: CDR1 SQVTM, CDR2 ANQGSEA. DNA of the CDR3: TGCAGCGTTGAAGATTTTCCAGGGGGCGTCACAGATACGCAGTATTTT. Translating gives CSVEDFPGGVTDTQYF.

The chain has TRBV28 and TRBJ2-7, with a tentative D call TRBD2 (6 bases). Per the germline V gene, CDR1 is MDHEN and CDR2 is SYDVKM. The CDR3 is 15 residues long. V was shortened by 3 bases and J by 2 bases, with 14 bases between the two germline ends. CDR3 sequence reads: CASSFNLATAYEQYF. The CDR3 DNA reads as TGTGCCAGCAGTTTTAATCTAGCGACGGCCTACGAGCAGTACTTC.

V gene TRBV6-6 combines with J gene TRBJ2-7, with D possibly TRBD2 on 6 matching bases. The CDR3 totals 13 residues. The V end was cut by 8 bases, the J end by 1 base, with 12 bases between. Germline V CDR1 and CDR2: MNHNY, SVGAGI (reference sequence). CDR3 protein: CASAPGVSYEQYF. The CDR3 nucleotides are TGTGCCAGCGCTCCGGGAGTTTCCTACGAGCAGTACTTC.

The chain carries TRBV5-1 and TRBJ2-5, with D uncertain. Trimming took 2 bases from V and 3 from J, leaving 14 bases between them. This CDR3 has 15 residues. CDR1 is SGHRS and CDR2 is YFSETQ in the germline V gene. The CDR3 DNA is TGCGCCAGCAGCTTCTGGACGCGCGAAAAAGAGACCCAGTACTTC. Its translation is CASSFWTREKETQYF.

V usage is TRBV14 and J usage is TRBJ2-2; perhaps TRBD1 as D (6 bases). The V gene's germline CDR1 is SGHDN and CDR2 FVKESK. The CDR3 has 16 amino acids. Trimming took off 0 bases at V and 6 bases at J, with 14 bases between the two ends. CDR3 region: CASSQERGTPAGELFF. The DNA of the CDR3 is TGTGCCAGCAGCCAAGAGAGGGGGACCCCAGCCGGGGAGCTGTTTTTT.

The chain has TRBV7-2 and TRBJ1-2, with a weak D call TRBD1 (5 bases). Germline CDR1 is SGHTA and CDR2 is FQGNSA. The CDR3 has 13 residues. Trimming left V 3 bases short and J 5 bases short, with 10 bases between. Here the CDR3 reads CASSLGGRYGYTF. The CDR3 coding sequence is TGTGCCAGCAGCTTGGGGGGTCGTTATGGCTACACCTTC.